Sequencing of this T cell receptor (beta chain) was carried out in a study of a mutant IDH1 vaccine in newly diagnosed glioma. In the study overall: Patients were given eight vaccinations, scheduled in weeks 1, 3, 5, 7, 11, 15, 19 and 23. Earlier treatment was radiotherapy, temozolomide, or both, with most getting both.

Trimming stripped 2 bases from V and 0 bases from J, with 12 bases between. Germline assignment: CDR1 SGHRS and CDR2 YFSETQ. CDR3 length: 15 residues. Documented time point: week 5, during vaccination. Topical imiquimod accompanied each vaccine dose, which consisted of 300 ug of mutant IDH1 20-mer peptide. The study's findings and limits: Patients showed vaccine-induced immune responses at a rate of roughly 93%.

As regards this clone: The antigen is undetermined.

Sequenced by immunoSEQ multiplex PCR; TCRdb stores in-frame clones only, minus some. The sample has around 42,000 clones, 80% to 90% seen once; the top ten hold 1.5% to 2%. Specimen: PBMCs, collected from a glioma patient whose treatment included an IDH1 peptide vaccine. The V and J genes are TRBV5-1 and TRBJ2-7, with D possibly being TRBD1 or TRBD2 (6 bases each). The receptor comes from a man aged 35-49 years with glioma. This CDR3 is CASSLRGLSSYEQYF. DNA of the CDR3: TGCGCCAGCAGCTTACGGGGGCTTAGCTCCTACGAGCAGTACTTC.